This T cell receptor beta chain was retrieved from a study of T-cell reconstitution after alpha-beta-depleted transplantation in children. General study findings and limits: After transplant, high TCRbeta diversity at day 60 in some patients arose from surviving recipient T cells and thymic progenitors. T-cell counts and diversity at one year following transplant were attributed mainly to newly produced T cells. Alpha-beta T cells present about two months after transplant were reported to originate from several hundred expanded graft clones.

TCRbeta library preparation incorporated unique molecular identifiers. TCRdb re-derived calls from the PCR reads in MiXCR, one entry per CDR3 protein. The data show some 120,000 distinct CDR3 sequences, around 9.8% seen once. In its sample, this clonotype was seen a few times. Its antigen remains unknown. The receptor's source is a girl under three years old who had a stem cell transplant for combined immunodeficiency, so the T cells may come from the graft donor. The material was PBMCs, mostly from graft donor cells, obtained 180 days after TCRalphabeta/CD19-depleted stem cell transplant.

Here the CDR3 reads CASSTGPDRFPYEQYF. In DNA, the CDR3 is TGTGCCAGCAGCACGGGACCCGACAGATTCCCTTACGAGCAGTACTTC. The chain links TRBV27 to TRBJ2-7; D is tentatively TRBD1 or TRBD2 (5 bases each). Germline assignment: CDR1 MNHEY and CDR2 SMNVEV (reference sequence). CDR3 length: 16 residues. Trimming removed 6 bases at V and 4 bases at J, with 22 bases between.